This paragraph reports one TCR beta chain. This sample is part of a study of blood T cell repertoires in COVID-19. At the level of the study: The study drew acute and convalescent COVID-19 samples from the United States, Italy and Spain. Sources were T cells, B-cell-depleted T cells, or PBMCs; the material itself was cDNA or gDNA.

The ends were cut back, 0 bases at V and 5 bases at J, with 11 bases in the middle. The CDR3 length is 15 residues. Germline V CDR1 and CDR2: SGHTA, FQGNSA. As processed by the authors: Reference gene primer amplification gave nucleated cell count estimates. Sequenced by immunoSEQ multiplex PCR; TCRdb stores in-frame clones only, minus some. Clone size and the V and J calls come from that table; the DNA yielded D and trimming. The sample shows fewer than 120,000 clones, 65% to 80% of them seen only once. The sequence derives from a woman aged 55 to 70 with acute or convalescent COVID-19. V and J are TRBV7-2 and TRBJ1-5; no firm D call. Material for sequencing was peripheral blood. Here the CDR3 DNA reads TGTGCCAGCAGCTTAGCCACAGCAGATGATCAGCCCCAGCATTTT. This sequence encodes CASSLATADDQPQHF.